The source of this T cell receptor (beta chain) is a study of identifying expanded T cells in peripheral blood. TCRdb's table, derived via immunoSEQ multiplex PCR, lists solely in-frame clones and lacks some. Found here are about 89,000 clones, about 91% of them singletons; the top ten hold around 4.1%. The V gene's germline CDR1 is SNHLY and CDR2 FYNNEI. Trimming removed 3 bases from V and 7 bases from J, with 21 bases in between. The CDR3 runs 16 residues. The sample holds a few counts of this clone. Sequenced input: blood. J is TRBJ1-2 and V is TRBV2; D is unclear. The clonotype was recovered from a person aged 18 to 75 in good health. This CDR3 is CASSESRSRSFSGYTF. The CDR3 DNA follows: TGTGCCAGCAGTGAGAGTCGGTCCCGAAGTTTCTCTGGCTACACCTTC.